These 28 T cell receptor beta chains were all obtained from the same sample, sequenced in a study of blood T cell repertoires in COVID-19. Clones were read by immunoSEQ multiplex PCR, and TCRdb kept only the in-frame ones, dropping some. The top ten clones hold 0.99% of a sample with over 250,000 clones, 88% of them seen once. Sequencing was performed on peripheral blood. Source of these receptors: a woman aged 40 to 55 who had recovered from COVID-19.

The chain recombines TRBV11-2 with TRBJ1-2; weak D call: TRBD1 (6 bases). V dropped 0 bases and J dropped 4 bases, with 18 bases sitting between them. CDR1 and CDR2 from the germline V gene are SGHAT and FQNNGV. This CDR3 is 17 amino acids long. The CDR3 sequence: CASSLDSAARGPYGYTF. The CDR3 nucleotides are TGTGCCAGCAGCTTAGATTCAGCCGCCAGGGGTCCCTATGGCTACACCTTC.

The chain uses TRBV15 and TRBJ2-2; 7 bases match TRBD2. The V and J ends lost 0 bases and 7 bases, in that order; junction bases with no gene match: 5. CDR1 and CDR2 (germline): LNHNV, YYDKDF (reference sequence). The CDR3 is 15 amino acids. The CDR3 here is CATSRDLGGGGELFF. CDR3 nucleotide sequence: TGTGCCACCAGCAGAGATCTCGGCGGGGGCGGGGAGCTGTTTTTT.

This chain joins TRBV5-4 and TRBJ2-1, with 9 bases identical to TRBD2. The CDR3 is 17 amino acids. The V segment lost 4 bases and the J segment 1 base; nucleotides outside the gene matches: 9. The germline V gene has CDR1 SGHNT and CDR2 YYREEE (reference sequence). CDR3: CASSRIGAGGSYNEQFF. Here the CDR3 DNA reads TGTGCCAGCAGCCGGATAGGGGCGGGAGGGTCCTACAATGAGCAGTTCTTC.

The chain carries TRBV6-5 and TRBJ1-3; 9 bases fit TRBD1. Germline trimming cut 7 bases from V and 4 bases from J; bases unmatched to any gene: 5. Germline CDR1 MNHEY, CDR2 SVGAGI. The CDR3 is 14 amino acids. CDR3 in amino acids: CASTRDREGNTIYF. CDR3 nucleotides: TGTGCCAGCACCCGGGACAGGGAAGGAAACACCATATATTTT.

This clone was detected once. The chain employs TRBV10-3 and TRBJ2-7, with 7 bases that match TRBD2. V trimming: 9 bases; J trimming: 3 bases; junction bases outside the gene matches: 2. The CDR3 loop spans 11 amino acids. CDR1 is ENHRY and CDR2 is SYGVKD in the germline V gene. CDR3 coding DNA: TGTGCCATGGCGGGGGACTACGAGCAGTACTTC. As protein: CAMAGDYEQYF.

Only one count was recorded for this clone. The chain links TRBV9 to TRBJ2-3; TRBD1 matches 8 bases. The CDR3 length is 16 residues. Germline lookup yields CDR1 SGDLS and CDR2 YYNGEE. J was trimmed by 1 base and V by 0 bases; bases with no gene match: 4. The CDR3 reads CASSVAHRGGTDTQYF. DNA for the CDR3: TGTGCCAGCAGCGTAGCCCACAGGGGGGGCACAGATACGCAGTATTTT.

J is TRBJ1-6 and V is TRBV3-1 (or the pseudogene TRBV3-2); 7 bases map to TRBD1. The germline V gene has CDR1 LGHDT and CDR2 YNNKEL (reference sequence). V lost 6 bases and J lost 7; bases outside the gene matches: 3. This CDR3 is 13 amino acids long. The CDR3 DNA reads as TGTGCCAGCAGACAGGGGCCAAATTCACCCCTCCACTTT. Protein: CASRQGPNSPLHF.

This chain uses TRBV6-6 with TRBJ2-7; the D gene is possibly TRBD2 (5 bases). This CDR3 is built from 15 residues. The germline V and J ends were trimmed by 0 bases and 4 bases, with 13 bases remaining between them. Germline CDR1 reads MNHNY; CDR2 reads SVGAGI (reference sequence). CDR3 DNA: TGTGCCAGCAGTTACTCGGGAGCCAGAATATACGAGCAGTACTTC. Protein: CASSYSGARIYEQYF.

The V call is TRBV19, the J call TRBJ2-5; D uncertain. V lost 1 base and J lost 1, with 10 bases in between. From germline, CDR1 is LNHDA and CDR2 SQIVND (reference sequence). This CDR3 is built from 15 residues. The CDR3 bases are TGTGCCAGTAGTATAGGCTGGGCAATCCAAGAGACCCAGTACTTC. This codes for CASSIGWAIQETQYF.

This clone was seen more than once but under ten times. The rearrangement joins TRBV27 to TRBJ1-6; 8 nucleotides agree with TRBD1. V lost 6 bases, J lost 10 bases, and 17 bases stayed unmatched. The CDR3 runs 17 residues. The V gene's germline CDR1 is MNHEY and CDR2 SMNVEV (reference sequence). CDR3 region: CASSPQGASPRRSPLHF. The CDR3 DNA reads as TGTGCCAGCAGCCCCCAGGGGGCTTCGCCGCGTAGGTCACCCCTCCACTTT.

The gene calls are TRBV14 and TRBJ1-2; the D is unclear. The length of the CDR3 is 15 residues. Trimming stripped 4 bases from V and 5 bases from J, with 17 bases between. Looked up from germline, CDR1 is SGHDN and CDR2 is FVKESK. CDR3 sequence: CASSPRRAGGYGYTF. The DNA of the CDR3 is TGTGCCAGCAGCCCTCGGAGGGCAGGAGGGTATGGCTACACCTTC.

This chain connects TRBV10-3 to TRBJ2-5, with 8 bases fitting TRBD1. Germline values: CDR1 ENHRY, CDR2 SYGVKD. The CDR3 totals 13 residues. With 7 bases clipped from V and 2 bases from J, the junction kept 3 bases outside the gene matches. CDR3 region: CAIKRQGQETQYF. The CDR3 DNA is TGTGCCATCAAGCGACAGGGGCAAGAGACCCAGTACTTC.

This sequence joins TRBV6-5 and TRBJ2-2, with 12 bases matching TRBD1. Looked up from germline, CDR1 is MNHEY and CDR2 is SVGAGI. V lost 6 bases and J lost 7; bases outside the gene matches: 9. There are 16 residues in the CDR3. The CDR3 protein is CASRYPGQGAGGELFF. In DNA form, the CDR3 reads TGTGCCAGCAGATACCCGGGACAGGGGGCCGGCGGGGAGCTGTTTTTT.

The chain carries TRBV28 and TRBJ2-7, with TRBD2 identical over 11 bases. J was trimmed by 3 bases and V by 8 bases; bases with no gene match: 0. The CDR3 consists of 12 residues. Germline V CDR1 and CDR2: MDHEN, SYDVKM. This chain's CDR3 is CASGTSGYEQYF. The CDR3 DNA sequence: TGTGCCAGCGGGACTAGCGGCTACGAGCAGTACTTC.

CDR3: CASIGGSSEAFF. The CDR3 nucleotides read TGTGCCAGCATTGGGGGCAGCAGTGAAGCTTTCTTT. The chain links TRBV12-3 or TRBV12-4 to TRBJ1-1; TRBD1 is a possible D gene (6 bases). Trimming pared 7 bases from V and 7 bases from J, leaving 13 bases between. The CDR3 loop spans 12 amino acids.

This clone was recorded only once. This sequence joins TRBV29-1 and TRBJ2-3, with a tentative D call TRBD1 (6 bases). CDR1 is SQVTM and CDR2 is ANQGSEA in the germline V gene. This CDR3 comprises 14 residues. Deletions cut 3 bases from V and 0 bases from J, with 10 bases between. Written as DNA, the CDR3 is TGCAGCGTTGAGCGACAGGTTAGCACAGATACGCAGTATTTT. Residues: CSVERQVSTDTQYF.

The chain has TRBV5-6 and TRBJ2-3; 8 nucleotides match TRBD2. From germline, CDR1 is SGHDT and CDR2 YYEEEE. This CDR3 has 16 amino acids. Germline trimming cut 2 bases from V and 4 bases from J; bases unmatched to any gene: 9. The CDR3 sequence: CASSFFRTSLADTQYF. DNA for the CDR3: TGTGCCAGCAGCTTTTTCCGGACTAGCCTGGCAGATACGCAGTATTTT.

This sequence joins TRBV27 and TRBJ1-2; 8 nucleotides align to TRBD1. Germline V CDR1 and CDR2: MNHEY, SMNVEV (reference sequence). V dropped 2 bases and J dropped 4; count of bases not matched to a gene: 12. The CDR3 sequence is 17 residues long. CDR3: CASSLRENTGGTYGYTF. As DNA, the CDR3 is TGTGCCAGCAGTTTACGGGAAAACACAGGGGGGACCTATGGCTACACCTTC.

DNA of the CDR3: TGTGCCAGCAGCTTCCGGGACAGAAACTATGGCTACACCTTC. This codes for CASSFRDRNYGYTF. The rearrangement links TRBV7-9 to TRBJ1-2; 7 nucleotides agree with TRBD1. Unmatched junction bases numbered 3, after V lost 3 bases and J lost 2 bases. This CDR3 is built from 14 residues. The germline V gene has CDR1 SEHNR and CDR2 FQNEAQ (reference sequence).

CDR3 coding DNA: TGTGCCGCCACAGGGTCTGGAAACACCATATATTTT. It is translated as CAATGSGNTIYF. The J gene is TRBJ1-3, the V gene TRBV6-5; D is possibly TRBD1 (6 bases). The CDR3 loop spans 12 amino acids. Germline CDR1 is MNHEY and CDR2 is SVGAGI. V lost 11 bases and J 1 base, leaving 9 bases between the germline ends.

This clone was seen a single time. V gene TRBV5-4 combines with J gene TRBJ1-1; TRBD1 might be the D (6 bases). CDR3 length: 17 residues. V was pared by 4 bases and J by 3 bases, with 22 bases between. CDR1 is SGHNT, CDR2 YYREEE, per germline (reference sequence). CDR3 sequence reads: CASSPPWGAGGDTEAFF. The CDR3 DNA is TGTGCCAGCAGCCCACCGTGGGGGGCGGGGGGGGACACTGAAGCTTTCTTT. The full variable domain, rest sourced from reference TRBV5-4 and TRBJ1-1, is ETGVTQSPTHLIKTRGQQVTLRCSSQSGHNTVSWYQQALGQGPQFIFQYYREEENGRGNFPPRFSGLQFPNYSSELNVNALELDDSALYLCASSPPWGAGGDTEAFFGQGTRLTVV.

CDR3 bases: TGTGCCAGCAGCTCCCCGGCGACCAGGGGCTATGGCTACACCTTC. Amino acids: CASSSPATRGYGYTF. The chain couples TRBV5-4 to TRBJ1-2; TRBD1 might be the D (6 bases). This CDR3 is built from 15 residues. Germline values: CDR1 SGHNT, CDR2 YYREEE (reference sequence). Trimming removed 3 bases from V and 4 bases from J, with 16 bases in between.

The genes are TRBV14 and TRBJ2-6; maybe TRBD2 (6 bases). CDR3 size: 17 residues. V was trimmed by 1 base and J by 1 base, leaving 11 bases between them. The germline V gene encodes CDR1 SGHDN and CDR2 FVKESK. This chain's CDR3 is CASSQGTRGSGANVLTF. CDR3 bases: TGTGCCAGCAGCCAAGGGACGCGGGGATCTGGGGCCAACGTCCTGACTTTC.

The chain recombines TRBV10-3 with TRBJ2-5; D is unresolved. Germline V gene lookup returns CDR1 ENHRY and CDR2 SYGVKD. V shed 10 bases and J shed 5 bases, with 14 bases lying between them. The CDR3 totals 12 residues. This CDR3 reads CATSPVRETQYF. CDR3 bases: TGTGCCACTTCCCCGGTCCGTGAGACCCAGTACTTC.

There are a few counts of this clone. V is TRBV6-5 and J is TRBJ2-7; TRBD1 is a possible D gene (6 bases). Trimming pared 5 bases from V and 2 bases from J, leaving 13 bases between. CDR1 is MNHEY and CDR2 is SVGAGI in the germline V gene. This CDR3 is 14 amino acids long. CDR3 in amino acids: CASSTQGGAYEQYF. Written as DNA, the CDR3 is TGTGCCAGCAGTACACAGGGTGGGGCCTACGAGCAGTACTTC.

This clone has only one observation. This chain links TRBV20-1 with TRBJ1-3; D is uncertain. Germline V lookup: CDR1 DFQATT, CDR2 SNEGSKA (reference sequence). CDR3 length equals 11 residues. V lost 3 bases and J 4 bases, leaving 4 bases between the germline ends. The CDR3, as DNA: TGCAGTGCTAGTGCAGGAAACACCATATATTTT. Translated: CSASAGNTIYF.

This sequence joins TRBV7-6 and TRBJ2-1; 10 nucleotides line up with TRBD2. Germline V lookup: CDR1 SGHVS, CDR2 FNYEAQ. V trimming: 0 bases; J trimming: 7 bases; junction bases outside the gene matches: 6. This CDR3 spans 16 amino acids. The CDR3 nucleotides read TGTGCCAGCAGCTTAGCCGGACTAGCGGCTGGAAATGAGCAGTTCTTC. Translating it yields CASSLAGLAAGNEQFF.

The chain is built from TRBV19 and TRBJ2-7; the D is unclear. Germline CDR1 is LNHDA and CDR2 is SQIVND (reference sequence). V lost 3 bases and J lost 2, with 8 bases in between. The CDR3 has 13 amino acids. The CDR3 here is CASSISRPYEQYF. The CDR3 DNA is TGTGCCAGTAGTATTTCGCGGCCCTACGAGCAGTACTTC.